Presented here are 10 T cell receptor beta chains from one specimen sequenced in a study of T cells in Graves' hyperthyroidism and ophthalmopathy. TCR beta CDR3 region amplification was performed from RNA transcripts. HTBI primers were used for first-round RT-PCR of the TCR CDR3. TCRdb re-called the multiplex PCR reads through MiXCR, storing one row per CDR3 protein. The sample lists a few hundred thousand distinct CDR3 sequences, around 14% seen once, with roughly 7.3% in the top ten. The sequencing sample was made of blood. These receptors originate from a woman aged 25 to 39 with Graves' hyperthyroidism.

In this sample, this clonotype turned up many times. This chain connects TRBV6-1 to TRBJ2-1; D gene unclear. The V gene lost 5 bases and the J gene lost 3 bases, with 17 bases spanning the gap. The CDR3 runs to 16 residues. The germline CDR1 and CDR2 sequences are MNHNS and SASEGT. The CDR3 sequence is CASSRTRIRGYNEQFF. CDR3 bases: TGTGCCAGCAGTAGAACCCGTATACGCGGCTACAATGAGCAGTTCTTC.

This clonotype was recorded at least ten times. J is TRBJ1-2 and V is TRBV2, with D unclear. Germline V gene sequence: CDR1 SNHLY, CDR2 FYNNEI. This CDR3 comprises 13 residues. V was pared by 6 bases and J by 6 bases, with 14 bases between. CDR3 nucleotides: TGTGCCAGCAGGCAAACCTCTTATGATGGCTACACCTTC. Protein: CASRQTSYDGYTF.

The chain couples TRBV18 to TRBJ2-1; D uncertain. The CDR3 has 13 residues. The V gene lost 3 bases and the J gene lost 8 bases, with 11 bases spanning the gap. CDR1 KGHSH and CDR2 LQKENI come from the germline V gene. The CDR3 loop reads CASSPLDGDEQFF. The CDR3 nucleotides read TGTGCCAGCTCACCTCTGGATGGCGATGAGCAGTTCTTC.

About this clonotype: A clone one base away is much larger, so this may be a read error. V and J are TRBV5-1 and TRBJ2-2, with 9 nucleotides matching TRBD1. CDR3 length: 15 residues. J lost 8 bases, V lost 3 bases, and 8 bases had no gene match. CDR1 is SGHRS and CDR2 is YFSETQ in the germline V gene. This CDR3 reads CASSSPTGGWGELFF. The CDR3 coding sequence is TGCGCCAGCAGCTCACCGACAGGGGGATGGGGGGAGCTGTTTTTT.

This clonotype turned up a few times. The rearrangement links TRBV10-3 to TRBJ2-1, with 7 bases that match TRBD1. The CDR3 length is 14 residues. Per the germline V gene, CDR1 is ENHRY and CDR2 is SYGVKD. Trimming at V came to 4 bases and at J to 5 bases, leaving 5 bases not matched to a gene. The CDR3 nucleotides read TGTGCCATCAGTGGGCTGACAGGGAACAATGAGCAGTTCTTC. Its translation is CAISGLTGNNEQFF.

This clonotype was found many times. This chain joins TRBV20-1 and TRBJ2-1; 9 nucleotides line up with TRBD2. CDR1 DFQATT and CDR2 SNEGSKA come from the germline V gene (reference sequence). The CDR3 runs to 15 residues. V shed 3 bases, J shed 3 bases, and the junction held 6 bases outside the gene matches. The CDR3 coding sequence is TGCAGTGCTAGTATGACTAGCGGACTCTACAATGAGCAGTTCTTC. Translation gives CSASMTSGLYNEQFF.

This clonotype was found once. This chain joins TRBV7-2 and TRBJ2-5; 7 nucleotides align to TRBD2. The V segment lost 1 base and the J segment 5 bases; nucleotides outside the gene matches: 7. The CDR3 is 15 residues long. The germline gives CDR1 SGHTA, CDR2 FQGNSA. The CDR3 here is CASSLDAGVSETQYF. Here the CDR3 DNA reads TGTGCCAGCAGCTTAGATGCGGGAGTGTCCGAGACCCAGTACTTC. The variable domain in full, completed from reference TRBV7-2 and TRBJ2-5, reads GAGVSQSPSNKVTEKGKDVELRCDPISGHTALYWYRQSLGQGLEFLIYFQGNSAPDKSGLPSDRFSAERTGGSVSTLTIQRTQQEDSAVYLCASSLDAGVSETQYFGPGTRLLVL.

This clonotype was recorded many times. The V and J genes are TRBV11-2 and TRBJ2-3; D is uncertain. V dropped 4 bases and J dropped 2 bases, with 7 bases sitting between them. The CDR3 is made up of 13 amino acids. CDR1 and CDR2 from the germline V gene are SGHAT and FQNNGV. CDR3 in amino acids: CASSSPFTDTQYF. In nucleotides, the CDR3 is TGTGCCAGCAGCTCCCCCTTCACAGATACGCAGTATTTT.

This clonotype was counted ten times or more. J is TRBJ2-2 and V is TRBV20-1; either TRBD1 or TRBD2 may supply D (5 bases each). The V gene lost 5 bases and the J gene lost 2 bases, with 9 bases spanning the gap. The CDR3 has 13 amino acids. Germline CDR1 reads DFQATT; CDR2 reads SNEGSKA (reference sequence). CDR3 amino acids: CSAPRDNTGELFF. The CDR3 bases are TGCAGTGCTCCCCGGGACAACACCGGGGAGCTGTTTTTT.

This clonotype was detected a few times. The rearrangement links TRBV10-3 to TRBJ2-7; D may be TRBD1 (6 bases). The CDR3 contains 15 residues. CDR1 is ENHRY, CDR2 SYGVKD, per germline. Trimming cost V 8 bases and J 10 bases, with 27 bases left between them. The CDR3 sequence is CAIALRQATLRDQYF. CDR3 sequence (DNA): TGTGCCATCGCTCTAAGACAGGCAACCCTACGAGATCAGTACTTC.